The 29 T cell receptor beta chains below were found in one sample sequenced in a study of T cells in Graves' hyperthyroidism and ophthalmopathy. Researchers took RNA transcripts and amplified the TCR beta CDR3 regions from them. The HTBI primer set was used in a first-round RT-PCR of the TCR CDR3. TCRdb itself ran the multiplex PCR reads through MiXCR, one entry per CDR3 protein. Of over 700,000 distinct CDR3 sequences in the sample, 18% were seen once. The sample consisted of blood. All receptors derive from a woman aged 50 to 65 with Graves' hyperthyroidism that later progressed to Graves' ophthalmopathy.

In this sample, this clonotype turned up many times. This chain links TRBV7-9 with TRBJ1-1; D is possibly TRBD1 (5 bases). The CDR3 is 14 amino acids. V dropped 3 bases and J dropped 2 bases, with 10 bases sitting between them. Germline V gene sequence: CDR1 SEHNR, CDR2 FQNEAQ (reference sequence). The CDR3 spells CASSFADINTEAFF. The DNA for the CDR3 is TGTGCCAGCAGCTTTGCGGACATCAACACTGAAGCTTTCTTT.

This clonotype was seen a few times. The J gene is TRBJ1-4, the V gene TRBV20-1, with D unresolved. V lost 0 bases and J 4 bases, leaving 9 bases between the germline ends. Germline V lookup: CDR1 DFQATT, CDR2 SNEGSKA (reference sequence). The CDR3 runs to 14 residues. In DNA, the CDR3 is TGCAGTGCTAGAGAGGGAGTTTTTAATGAAAAACTGTTTTTT. Its translation is CSAREGVFNEKLFF.

The rearrangement uses TRBV19 and TRBJ1-5; tentatively, D is TRBD1 (6 bases). The germline V gene has CDR1 LNHDA and CDR2 SQIVND (reference sequence). V lost 7 bases to trimming and J lost 4 bases, with 11 bases between them. The CDR3 is 13 amino acids. The DNA for the CDR3 is TGTGCCAGTAACGGGGGCCGTAATCAGCCCCAGCATTTT. It codes for CASNGGRNQPQHF.

This clonotype came up many times. The chain uses TRBV2 and TRBJ1-1, with D unclear. This CDR3 has 12 residues. Germline CDR1 is SNHLY and CDR2 is FYNNEI. V was cut by 6 bases and J by 7 bases, with 12 bases left in between. The CDR3 loop reads CASSTWTGEAFF. Written as DNA, the CDR3 is TGTGCCAGCAGCACCTGGACGGGTGAAGCTTTCTTT.

A word on this clonotype: Its ends do not fully match the called genes, so a read error is possible. This chain links TRBV6-1 with TRBJ1-2; tentative D call: TRBD1 (6 bases). In germline, CDR1 is MNHNS, CDR2 SASEGT. This CDR3 has 14 amino acids. As DNA, the CDR3 is TGTGCCAGCACCTACGGGGGCGACAGCTATGGCTACACTTTC. It encodes CASTYGGDSYGYTF.

This clonotype was observed a handful of times. The chain couples TRBV7-2 to TRBJ2-5, with 7 bases that match TRBD2. The V gene's germline CDR1 is SGHTA and CDR2 FQGNSA. CDR3 length equals 15 residues. Losses at the gene ends were 1 base for V and 2 bases for J; bases not matched to a gene: 4. The DNA of the CDR3 is TGTGCCAGCAGCTTAGACCTGGGGGGGCAAGAGACCCAGTACTTC. Translated: CASSLDLGGQETQYF.

This chain links TRBV12-3 or TRBV12-4 with TRBJ1-1, with D uncertain. The CDR3 runs to 15 residues. The germline V and J ends were trimmed by 4 bases and 4 bases, with 16 bases remaining between them. For the CDR3, the DNA is TGTGCCAGCAGTTCAAGGAGGGAGGGCGGCACTGAAGCTTTCTTT. Amino acids: CASSSRREGGTEAFF.

This clonotype was picked up a small number of times. The chain links TRBV10-3 to TRBJ2-7; TRBD2 aligns across 7 bases. The J segment lost 0 bases and the V segment lost 6 bases, leaving 5 bases of the junction unmatched. This CDR3 spans 14 amino acids. Per the germline V gene, CDR1 is ENHRY and CDR2 is SYGVKD. The CDR3 region is CAIREAGISYEQYF. The CDR3, as DNA: TGTGCCATCAGAGAAGCGGGGATCTCCTACGAGCAGTACTTC.

The chain links TRBV7-2 to TRBJ2-7; TRBD1 matches 10 bases. CDR1 is SGHTA and CDR2 is FQGNSA in the germline V gene. This CDR3 is 15 amino acids long. After removal of 4 bases from V and 2 bases from J, the junction contained 5 bases not matched to a gene. CDR3 amino acids: CASSYETGGPYEQYF. The CDR3 DNA reads TGTGCCAGCAGCTATGAGACAGGGGGCCCCTACGAGCAGTACTTC.

This chain uses TRBV7-2 with TRBJ2-7, with TRBD2 identical over 11 bases. The CDR3 sequence is 14 residues long. The junction had 3 bases not matched to a gene; V was cut back by 6 bases and J by 2 bases. Germline lookup yields CDR1 SGHTA and CDR2 FQGNSA. Written as DNA, the CDR3 is TGTGCCAGCAGACATAGCGGGGGGGCCTACGAGCAGTACTTC. This sequence encodes CASRHSGGAYEQYF. The entire variable domain, with the rest obtained from reference TRBV7-2 and TRBJ2-7, is as follows: GAGVSQSPSNKVTEKGKDVELRCDPISGHTALYWYRQSLGQGLEFLIYFQGNSAPDKSGLPSDRFSAERTGGSVSTLTIQRTQQEDSAVYLCASRHSGGAYEQYFGPGTRLTVT.

This clonotype was detected a few times. V gene TRBV7-8 combines with J gene TRBJ2-2; 8 bases are shared with TRBD1. V trimming: 2 bases; J trimming: 1 base; junction bases outside the gene matches: 3. Germline V CDR1 and CDR2: SGHVS, FQNEAQ. The CDR3 covers 16 residues. The CDR3, as DNA: TGTGCCAGCAGCTTACTCGACAGGGGGAACACCGGGGAGCTGTTTTTT. As protein: CASSLLDRGNTGELFF.

This clonotype showed up just a few times. The chain combines TRBV19 with TRBJ1-4; maybe TRBD1 (6 bases). Germline V gene sequence: CDR1 LNHDA, CDR2 SQIVND (reference sequence). The CDR3 sequence is 15 residues long. Between the trimmed V and J ends, which lost 5 bases and 4 bases, there was a span of 14 bases. In DNA, the CDR3 is TGTGCCAGTAGTGGGAGGACAGAGGATAATGAAAAACTGTTTTTT. Its protein product is CASSGRTEDNEKLFF. The full variable domain, in which reference TRBV19 and TRBJ1-4 provide the parts outside the CDR3, is DGGITQSPKYLFRKEGQNVTLSCEQNLNHDAMYWYRQDPGQGLRLIYYSQIVNDFQKGDIAEGYSVSREKKESFPLTVTSAQKNPTAFYLCASSGRTEDNEKLFFGSGTQLSVL.

This clonotype was recorded at least ten times. The rearrangement uses TRBV12-3 or TRBV12-4 and TRBJ1-1, with D perhaps matching TRBD1 (5 bases). V was shortened by 10 bases and J by 6 bases, with 21 bases between the two germline ends. This CDR3 contains 14 residues. This CDR3 is CATGLPLGEAEAFF. CDR3 sequence (DNA): TGTGCCACCGGACTCCCATTGGGGGAGGCTGAAGCTTTCTTT.

This clonotype was counted between two and nine times. V gene TRBV12-3 or TRBV12-4 combines with J gene TRBJ1-2; TRBD1 might be the D (5 bases). This CDR3 is 16 amino acids long. The V end lost 0 bases, the J end lost 8 bases, and 19 bases lay between the germline ends. The CDR3 sequence: CASSLAGRGGREGYTF. The CDR3 DNA reads as TGTGCCAGCAGTTTAGCGGGCCGTGGGGGAAGAGAGGGCTACACCTTC.

This clonotype was recorded many times. This chain uses TRBV2 with TRBJ1-1; TRBD1 is a possible D gene (5 bases). Germline V gene lookup returns CDR1 SNHLY and CDR2 FYNNEI. The V end lost 11 bases, the J end lost 1 base, and 5 bases lay between the germline ends. The CDR3 totals 10 residues. DNA of the CDR3: TGTGCCGGGGGGAACACTGAAGCTTTCTTT. This sequence encodes CAGGNTEAFF.

This clonotype has a handful of counts. The rearrangement uses TRBV4-2 and TRBJ2-7, with TRBD1 identical over 7 bases. The CDR3 consists of 16 residues. Unmatched junction bases numbered 9, after V lost 2 bases and J lost 2 bases. Germline CDR1 reads LGHNA; CDR2 reads YNFKEQ. CDR3 region: CASSQNRDSAPYEQYF. In nucleotides, the CDR3 is TGTGCCAGCAGCCAAAACCGGGACAGTGCGCCCTACGAGCAGTACTTC.

This sequence joins TRBV4-3 and TRBJ2-6; tentative D call: TRBD2 (5 bases). The CDR3 sequence is 18 residues long. V was cut by 1 base and J by 0 bases, with 13 bases left in between. CDR1 and CDR2 (germline): LGHNA, YSLEER. The CDR3 loop is CASSQAPGKSSGANVLTF. CDR3 bases: TGCGCCAGCAGCCAAGCTCCCGGGAAATCCTCTGGGGCCAACGTCCTGACTTTC.

The chain employs TRBV6-1 and TRBJ1-2, with 7 positions matching TRBD1. Germline V gene data show CDR1 as MNHNS and CDR2 as SASEGT. Trimming took 7 bases from V and 2 from J; bases not matched to a gene: 10. The CDR3 runs 15 residues. The CDR3 DNA reads as TGTGCCAGCACCTCACTCCGACAGGGCAACTATGGCTACACCTTC. Its protein is CASTSLRQGNYGYTF.

The genes are TRBV18 and TRBJ1-4; tentative D call: TRBD1 (5 bases). V gave up 4 bases and J gave up 8 bases, with 20 bases separating them. Germline assignment: CDR1 KGHSH and CDR2 LQKENI. The CDR3 consists of 16 residues. This CDR3 is CASSQNVAMGDEKLFF. In DNA, the CDR3 is TGTGCCAGCTCACAAAACGTAGCTATGGGGGACGAAAAACTGTTTTTT.

As concerns this clonotype: Given the absence of the conserved phenylalanine or tryptophan at the CDR3 end, a read error is likely. The J gene is TRBJ1-2, the V gene TRBV5-6, with D possibly TRBD1 on 6 matching bases. Trimming removed 1 base from V and 3 bases from J, with 13 bases in between. This CDR3 contains 15 residues. CDR1 is SGHDT and CDR2 is YYEEEE in the germline V gene. The CDR3 is CASSLIQGAYYGYTS. The CDR3 DNA follows: TGTGCCAGCAGCTTGATACAGGGCGCTTACTATGGCTACACCTCC.

In this sample, this clonotype turned up a few times. CDR3 loop: CAGSLRGGGADTQYF. CDR3 nucleotides: TGCGCCGGCTCCCTTCGTGGCGGGGGGGCAGATACGCAGTATTTT. This chain connects TRBV5-1 to TRBJ2-3; TRBD2 matches at 9 bases. The CDR3 loop spans 15 amino acids. Losses at the gene ends were 10 bases for V and 4 bases for J; bases not matched to a gene: 13. In germline, CDR1 is SGHRS, CDR2 YFSETQ.

This clonotype was found many times. The CDR3 spells CASSFVGQGTYGYTF. CDR3 coding DNA: TGTGCCAGCAGTTTTGTGGGACAGGGGACCTATGGCTACACCTTC. The chain joins TRBV12-3 or TRBV12-4 to TRBJ1-2; 10 bases map to TRBD1. This CDR3 has 15 residues. With 3 bases clipped from V and 4 bases from J, the junction kept 5 bases outside the gene matches.

This chain joins TRBV5-4 and TRBJ2-7; D possibly corresponds to TRBD1 (6 bases). In germline, CDR1 is SGHNT, CDR2 YYREEE (reference sequence). The CDR3 spans 15 residues. V lost 0 bases, J lost 1 base, and 11 bases lay in between. CDR3 coding DNA: TGTGCCAGCAGCTTGGGCCAGGGGTGGTCCTACGAGCAGTACTTC. It specifies CASSLGQGWSYEQYF.

At least ten counts were recorded for this clonotype. CDR3 loop: CASSQNPTDSYEQYF. The CDR3 DNA is TGCGCCAGCAGCCAAAATCCGACCGATTCCTACGAGCAGTACTTC. The chain links TRBV4-1 to TRBJ2-7; D gene uncertain. Germline loops: CDR1 MGHRA, CDR2 YSYEKL. The V gene lost 2 bases and the J gene lost 1 base, with 12 bases spanning the gap. This CDR3 spans 15 amino acids.

DNA for the CDR3: TGTGCCAGCAGCTACCGGACTATAGAAGAGACCCAGTACTTC. This gives the protein CASSYRTIEETQYF. The chain employs TRBV5-6 and TRBJ2-5; tentative D call: TRBD2 (6 bases). V was clipped by 3 bases and J by 3 bases, with 12 bases between them. CDR3 size: 14 residues. Germline V gene data show CDR1 as SGHDT and CDR2 as YYEEEE.

The chain joins TRBV4-1 to TRBJ1-4, with TRBD1 identical over 7 bases. Germline V CDR1 and CDR2: MGHRA, YSYEKL. The CDR3 loop spans 17 amino acids. V was clipped by 6 bases and J by 6 bases; unmatched bases: 16. In DNA form, the CDR3 reads TGCGCCAGCAGAGTCATCTTGCGCCAGGGGGTAGATGAAAAACTGTTTTTT. Amino acids: CASRVILRQGVDEKLFF.

This clonotype was seen a handful of times. The V and J genes are TRBV6-1 and TRBJ2-1; D remains ambiguous. The ends were cut back, 3 bases at V and 13 bases at J, with 22 bases in the middle. In germline, CDR1 is MNHNS, CDR2 SASEGT. The CDR3 has 15 residues. CDR3 residues: CASSESDLVWWAQFF. Here the CDR3 DNA reads TGTGCCAGCAGTGAGTCCGACCTAGTTTGGTGGGCACAGTTCTTC.

This clonotype was picked up many times. The rearrangement joins TRBV14 to TRBJ2-3; D is perhaps TRBD1 (6 bases). From germline, CDR1 is SGHDN and CDR2 FVKESK. With 4 bases removed from V and 2 bases from J, the gap between germline ends came to 10 bases. The CDR3 runs to 14 residues. The CDR3 bases are TGTGCCAGCAGCCCGGGACAAATCACAGATACGCAGTATTTT. Encoded protein: CASSPGQITDTQYF.

V is TRBV29-1 and J is TRBJ1-1, with TRBD1 as a possible D gene (5 bases). Germline V gene data show CDR1 as SQVTM and CDR2 as ANQGSEA. V lost 3 bases to trimming and J lost 11 bases, with 13 bases between them. The CDR3 length is 11 residues. CDR3 nucleotide sequence: TGCAGCGTTGAGGCAGGGAAAGATGCTTTCTTT. Translated, it gives CSVEAGKDAFF.